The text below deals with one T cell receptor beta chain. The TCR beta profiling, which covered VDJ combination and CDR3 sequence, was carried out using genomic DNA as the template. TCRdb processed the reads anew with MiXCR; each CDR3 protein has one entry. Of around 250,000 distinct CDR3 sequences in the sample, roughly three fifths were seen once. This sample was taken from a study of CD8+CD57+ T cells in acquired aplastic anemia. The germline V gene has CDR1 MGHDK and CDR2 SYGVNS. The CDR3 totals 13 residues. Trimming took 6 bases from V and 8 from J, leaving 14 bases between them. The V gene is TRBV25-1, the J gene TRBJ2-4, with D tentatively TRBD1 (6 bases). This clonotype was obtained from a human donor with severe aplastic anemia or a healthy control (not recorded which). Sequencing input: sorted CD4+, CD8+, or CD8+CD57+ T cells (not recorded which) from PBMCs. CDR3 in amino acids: CASRQGSLDIQYF. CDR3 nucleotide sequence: TGTGCCAGCAGACAGGGTTCGTTAGACATTCAGTACTTC.